This TCR beta chain is drawn from a study of blood T cell repertoires in COVID-19. As for the study in general: The United States, Italy and Spain were the sources of the acute and convalescent COVID-19 samples.

Using immunoSEQ multiplex PCR, the repertoire was profiled, and TCRdb retains in-frame clones only, with some absent. The sample carries under 55,000 clones, around 80% recorded once. Germline V gene sequence: CDR1 KGHSH, CDR2 LQKENI. Trimming took 3 bases from V and 4 from J; bases not matched to a gene: 3. The length of the CDR3 is 14 residues. The chain links TRBV18 to TRBJ1-2; 9 positions agree with TRBD1. The TCR comes from a man in his 70s with acute or convalescent COVID-19. The sample consisted of peripheral blood. CDR3 in DNA: TGTGCCAGCTCACCTGGACAGGGGATCTATGGCTACACCTTC. Its translation: CASSPGQGIYGYTF. The variable domain in full, completed from reference TRBV18 and TRBJ1-2, reads NAGVMQNPRHLVRRRGQEARLRCSPMKGHSHVYWYRQLPEEGLKFMVYLQKENIIDESGMPKERFSAEFPKEGPSILRIQQVVRGDSAAYFCASSPGQGIYGYTFGSGTRLTVV.